These T cell receptor beta chains were read from a single sample in a study of blood T cell repertoires in COVID-19. Profiled with immunoSEQ multiplex PCR; TCRdb holds only in-frame clones, not every one. The profile shows under 200,000 clones, around nine tenths of them singletons. Sequencing was done on a sample of peripheral blood. The receptors here all came from a man younger than 35 with active or convalescent COVID-19. Each CDR3 is given with its conserved first and last residue. D genes are given only for firm matches.

D gene: NA
J gene: TRBJ2-7
V gene: TRBV28
CDR3 protein: CASSLASPYEQYF

D gene: NA
J gene: TRBJ2-3
V gene: TRBV3-1/TRBV3-2
CDR3 protein: CASSQDQGTDTQYF

D gene: NA
J gene: TRBJ2-2
V gene: TRBV10-1
CDR3 protein: CASNELTGELFF

D gene: NA
J gene: TRBJ1-5
V gene: TRBV29-1
CDR3 protein: CSGKADRKNQPQHF

D gene: TRBD1
J gene: TRBJ1-2
V gene: TRBV18
CDR3 protein: CASSPPGGTDYGYTF

D gene: NA
J gene: TRBJ1-2
V gene: TRBV6-6
CDR3 protein: CASSTLAGANYGYTF

D gene: NA
J gene: TRBJ2-1
V gene: TRBV5-1
CDR3 protein: CASSLAVANEQFF

D gene: TRBD2
J gene: TRBJ2-1
V gene: TRBV11-1
CDR3 protein: CASSRSGNNNEQFF

D gene: TRBD1
J gene: TRBJ1-1
V gene: TRBV6-2/TRBV6-3
CDR3 protein: CASSRTGGGRNTEAFF

D gene: TRBD1
J gene: TRBJ1-2
V gene: TRBV18
CDR3 protein: CASSLGWTGAGIANYGYTF

D gene: NA
J gene: TRBJ1-5
V gene: TRBV29-1
CDR3 protein: CSVGGGGGQPQHF

D gene: NA
J gene: TRBJ2-3
V gene: TRBV7-8
CDR3 protein: CASSHDLAGSTDTQYF

D gene: TRBD2
J gene: TRBJ2-5
V gene: TRBV4-2
CDR3 protein: CASSQGSGSPDYQETQYF

D gene: NA
J gene: TRBJ1-3
V gene: TRBV7-9
CDR3 protein: CASSLLGGGAGNTIYF

D gene: NA
J gene: TRBJ2-2
V gene: TRBV10-3
CDR3 protein: CATHGSHTGELFF

D gene: NA
J gene: TRBJ1-4
V gene: TRBV7-9
CDR3 protein: CASSRPGINEKLFF

D gene: NA
J gene: TRBJ1-2
V gene: TRBV2
CDR3 protein: CASTRTNPYGYTF

D gene: TRBD1
J gene: TRBJ2-2
V gene: TRBV28
CDR3 protein: CASSPTGEVTGELFF

D gene: NA
J gene: TRBJ2-5
V gene: TRBV2
CDR3 protein: CASGGRETQYF

D gene: NA
J gene: TRBJ2-2
V gene: TRBV18
CDR3 protein: CASSPDRGTANTGELFF

D gene: NA
J gene: TRBJ1-4
V gene: TRBV3-1/TRBV3-2
CDR3 protein: CASGGTGITEKLFF

D gene: NA
J gene: TRBJ1-6
V gene: TRBV4-3
CDR3 protein: CASSQDLAGHSPLHF

D gene: NA
J gene: TRBJ1-4
V gene: TRBV27
CDR3 protein: CASSLTMLGGKIKLFF

D gene: NA
J gene: TRBJ1-5
V gene: TRBV28
CDR3 protein: CASRGVNQPQHF

D gene: NA
J gene: TRBJ1-2
V gene: TRBV7-2
CDR3 protein: CASSPETNAYGYTF

D gene: NA
J gene: TRBJ2-7
V gene: TRBV2
CDR3 protein: CASSKDGLPYEQYF

D gene: TRBD1
J gene: TRBJ1-1
V gene: TRBV28
CDR3 protein: CASSWGTANTEAFF

D gene: TRBD2
J gene: TRBJ2-7
V gene: TRBV29-1
CDR3 protein: CSVEVGLAAYEQYF

D gene: NA
J gene: TRBJ1-5
V gene: TRBV24-1
CDR3 protein: CATSESGTIGGQPQHF

D gene: TRBD1
J gene: TRBJ1-2
V gene: TRBV19
CDR3 protein: CASNLGGNYGYTF

D gene: NA
J gene: TRBJ1-2
V gene: TRBV27
CDR3 protein: CASSPRGFYGYTF

D gene: NA
J gene: TRBJ1-2
V gene: TRBV4-2
CDR3 protein: CASSQGSVEVVTF

D gene: NA
J gene: TRBJ2-1
V gene: TRBV13
CDR3 protein: CASSLAMSYNEQFF

D gene: TRBD1
J gene: TRBJ1-1
V gene: TRBV11-2
CDR3 protein: CASSWTGFAEAFF

D gene: NA
J gene: TRBJ2-3
V gene: TRBV5-1
CDR3 protein: CASSLVNSRTSTDTQYF

D gene: NA
J gene: TRBJ1-5
V gene: TRBV6-2/TRBV6-3
CDR3 protein: CASSYRPNQPQHF

D gene: NA
J gene: TRBJ2-2
V gene: TRBV7-3
CDR3 protein: CASSDTGIGELFF

D gene: TRBD2
J gene: TRBJ2-1
V gene: TRBV9
CDR3 protein: CASSSPGAGGPGEQFF

D gene: NA
J gene: TRBJ1-3
V gene: TRBV6-5
CDR3 protein: CASSYAVSGNTIYF

D gene: TRBD2
J gene: TRBJ2-2
V gene: TRBV7-9
CDR3 protein: CASSPERLAGPNTGELFF

D gene: TRBD2
J gene: TRBJ2-3
V gene: TRBV3-1/TRBV3-2
CDR3 protein: CASSYGTSGGPDTQYF

D gene: NA
J gene: TRBJ1-6
V gene: TRBV19
CDR3 protein: CAPESLYREDSPLHF

D gene: NA
J gene: TRBJ2-3
V gene: TRBV19
CDR3 protein: CASSIARDTQYF

D gene: NA
J gene: TRBJ1-1
V gene: TRBV23-1
CDR3 protein: CASSQSGVEGRRTEAFF

D gene: NA
J gene: TRBJ1-1
V gene: TRBV3-1/TRBV3-2
CDR3 protein: CASSQEKGKGEAFF